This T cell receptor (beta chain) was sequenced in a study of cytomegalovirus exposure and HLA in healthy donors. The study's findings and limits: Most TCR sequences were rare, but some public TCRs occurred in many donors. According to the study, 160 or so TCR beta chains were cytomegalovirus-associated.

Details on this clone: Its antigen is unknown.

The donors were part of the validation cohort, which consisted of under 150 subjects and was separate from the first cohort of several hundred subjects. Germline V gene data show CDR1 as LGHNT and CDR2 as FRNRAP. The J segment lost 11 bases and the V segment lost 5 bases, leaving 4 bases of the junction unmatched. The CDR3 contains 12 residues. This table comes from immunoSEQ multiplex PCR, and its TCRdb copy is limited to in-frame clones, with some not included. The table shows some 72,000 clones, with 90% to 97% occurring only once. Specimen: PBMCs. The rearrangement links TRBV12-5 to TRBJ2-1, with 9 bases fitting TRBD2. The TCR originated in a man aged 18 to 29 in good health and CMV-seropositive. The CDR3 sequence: CASGPGLAQQFF. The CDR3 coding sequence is TGTGCTAGTGGTCCGGGACTAGCTCAGCAGTTCTTC.